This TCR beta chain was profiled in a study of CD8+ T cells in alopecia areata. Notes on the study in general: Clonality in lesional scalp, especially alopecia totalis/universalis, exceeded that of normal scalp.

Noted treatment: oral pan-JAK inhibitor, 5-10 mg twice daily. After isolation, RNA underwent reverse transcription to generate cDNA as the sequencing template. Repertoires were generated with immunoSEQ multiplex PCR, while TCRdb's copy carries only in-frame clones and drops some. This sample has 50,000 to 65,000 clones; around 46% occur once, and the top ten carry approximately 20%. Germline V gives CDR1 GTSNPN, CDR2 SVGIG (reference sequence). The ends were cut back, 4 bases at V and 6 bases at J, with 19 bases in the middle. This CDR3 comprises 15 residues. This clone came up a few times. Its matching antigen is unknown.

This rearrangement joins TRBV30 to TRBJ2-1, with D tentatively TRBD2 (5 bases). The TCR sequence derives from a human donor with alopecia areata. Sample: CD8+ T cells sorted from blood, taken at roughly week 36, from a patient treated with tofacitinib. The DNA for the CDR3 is TGTGCCTGGACGACTACCCCATACGGAAGCAATGAGCAGTTCTTC. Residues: CAWTTTPYGSNEQFF.